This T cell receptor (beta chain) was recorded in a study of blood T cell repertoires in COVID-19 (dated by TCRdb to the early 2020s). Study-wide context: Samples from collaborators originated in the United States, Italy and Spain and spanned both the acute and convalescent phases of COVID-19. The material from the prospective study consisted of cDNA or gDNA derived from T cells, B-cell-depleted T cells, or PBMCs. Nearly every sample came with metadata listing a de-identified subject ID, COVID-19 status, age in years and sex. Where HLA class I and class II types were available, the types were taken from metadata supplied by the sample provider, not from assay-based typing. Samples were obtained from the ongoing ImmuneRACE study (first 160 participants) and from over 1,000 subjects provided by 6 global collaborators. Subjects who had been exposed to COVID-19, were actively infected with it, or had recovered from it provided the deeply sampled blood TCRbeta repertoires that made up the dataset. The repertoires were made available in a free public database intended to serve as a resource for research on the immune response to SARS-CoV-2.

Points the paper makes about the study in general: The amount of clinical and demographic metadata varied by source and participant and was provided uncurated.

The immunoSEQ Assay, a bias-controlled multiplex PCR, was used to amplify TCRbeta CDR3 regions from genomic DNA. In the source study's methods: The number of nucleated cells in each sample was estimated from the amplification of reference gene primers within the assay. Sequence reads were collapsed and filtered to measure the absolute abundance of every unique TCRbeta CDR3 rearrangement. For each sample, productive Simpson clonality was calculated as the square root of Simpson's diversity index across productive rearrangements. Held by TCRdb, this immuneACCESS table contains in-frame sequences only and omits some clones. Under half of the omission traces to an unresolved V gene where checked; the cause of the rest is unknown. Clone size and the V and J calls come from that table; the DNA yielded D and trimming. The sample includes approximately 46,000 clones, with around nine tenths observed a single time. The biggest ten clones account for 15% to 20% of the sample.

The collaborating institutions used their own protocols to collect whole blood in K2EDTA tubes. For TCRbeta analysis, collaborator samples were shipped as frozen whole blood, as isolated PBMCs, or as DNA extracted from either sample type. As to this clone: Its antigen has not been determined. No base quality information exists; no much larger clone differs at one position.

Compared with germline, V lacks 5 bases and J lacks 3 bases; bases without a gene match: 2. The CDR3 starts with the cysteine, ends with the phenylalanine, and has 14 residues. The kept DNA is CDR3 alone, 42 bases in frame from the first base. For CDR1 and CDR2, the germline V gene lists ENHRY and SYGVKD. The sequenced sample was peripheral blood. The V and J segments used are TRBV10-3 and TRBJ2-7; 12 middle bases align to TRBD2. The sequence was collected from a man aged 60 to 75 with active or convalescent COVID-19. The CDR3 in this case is CAISTSGGFYEQYF. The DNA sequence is TGTGCCATCAGTACTAGCGGGGGGTTCTACGAGCAGTACTTC.